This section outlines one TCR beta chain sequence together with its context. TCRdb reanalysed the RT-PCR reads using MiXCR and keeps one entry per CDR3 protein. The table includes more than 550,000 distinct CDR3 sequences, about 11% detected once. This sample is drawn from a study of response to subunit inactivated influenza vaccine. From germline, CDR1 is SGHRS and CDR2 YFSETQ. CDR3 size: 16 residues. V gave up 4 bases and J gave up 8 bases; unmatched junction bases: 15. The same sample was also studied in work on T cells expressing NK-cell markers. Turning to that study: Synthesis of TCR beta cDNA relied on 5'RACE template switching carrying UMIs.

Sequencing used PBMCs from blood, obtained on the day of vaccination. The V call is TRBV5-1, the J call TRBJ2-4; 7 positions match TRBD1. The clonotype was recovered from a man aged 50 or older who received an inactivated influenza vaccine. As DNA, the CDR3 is TGCGCCAGCAGCCTCACAGGGGCTCACCGGAGTGACATTCAGTACTTC. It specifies CASSLTGAHRSDIQYF.